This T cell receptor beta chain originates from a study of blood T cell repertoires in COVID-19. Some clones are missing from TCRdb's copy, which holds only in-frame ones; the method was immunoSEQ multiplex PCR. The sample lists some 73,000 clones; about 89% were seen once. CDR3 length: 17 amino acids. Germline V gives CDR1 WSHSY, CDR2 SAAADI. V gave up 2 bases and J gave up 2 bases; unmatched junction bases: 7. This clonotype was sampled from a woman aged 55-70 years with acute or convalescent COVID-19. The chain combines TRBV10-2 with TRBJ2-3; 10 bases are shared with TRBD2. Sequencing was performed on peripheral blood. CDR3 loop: CASSERAGGPLTDTQYF. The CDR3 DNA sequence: TGCGCCAGCAGTGAGAGAGCGGGGGGGCCCCTCACAGATACGCAGTATTTT.